Listed here are 18 T cell receptor beta chains from one sample, sequenced in a study of siplizumab effects on memory and regulatory T cells. The assay was immunoSEQ multiplex PCR, and TCRdb's table has in-frame clones only and misses some. The repertoire holds 65,000 to 70,000 clones, with 88% as singletons. Sequencing was carried out using Tregs sorted from blood. All receptors derive from a human donor in good health.

V usage is TRBV7-6 and J usage is TRBJ2-1; no reliable D call. The V and J ends lost 3 bases and 2 bases respectively, with 8 bases between them. This CDR3 is 14 amino acids long. Germline-derived CDR1 and CDR2 are SGHVS and FNYEAQ. The CDR3 sequence: CASSLGGTYNEQFF. The CDR3 DNA sequence: TGTGCCAGCAGCTTGGGCGGTACCTACAATGAGCAGTTCTTC.

The rearrangement uses TRBV9 and TRBJ1-2; D may be TRBD1 (6 bases). The V end was cut by 0 bases, the J end by 5 bases, with 8 bases between. Germline lookup yields CDR1 SGDLS and CDR2 YYNGEE. The CDR3 sequence is 13 residues long. The CDR3 DNA reads TGTGCCAGCAGCGTAGAGGGGGGGTATGGCTACACCTTC. Translated, it gives CASSVEGGYGYTF.

This clone has just one count. The chain carries TRBV30 and TRBJ2-3, with a possible D match to TRBD2 (6 bases). Trimming took off 1 base at V and 5 bases at J, with 13 bases between the two ends. This CDR3 has 14 amino acids. The germline gives CDR1 GTSNPN, CDR2 SVGIG (reference sequence). CDR3: CAWSEVRELDTQYF. The CDR3 DNA sequence: TGTGCCTGGAGTGAGGTGCGGGAATTAGATACGCAGTATTTT.

This chain uses TRBV11-1 with TRBJ2-3; D unclear. The V end was cut by 5 bases, the J end by 0 bases, with 6 bases between. Per germline, CDR1 SGHAT and CDR2 FQDESV (reference sequence). This CDR3 contains 13 residues. The CDR3 DNA is TGTGCCAGCAGCCTCCAGAGCACAGATACGCAGTATTTT. Translation gives CASSLQSTDTQYF.

The V and J genes are TRBV6-5 and TRBJ1-2, with 8 bases aligning to TRBD1. The length of the CDR3 is 14 residues. With V trimmed by 6 bases and J by 4 bases, 7 bases remained unmatched. CDR1 is MNHEY and CDR2 is SVGAGI in the germline V gene. The CDR3, as DNA: TGTGCCAGCAGCCCGGACAGGGACCTCTATGGCTACACCTTC. Its protein product is CASSPDRDLYGYTF.

A single count supports this clone. This chain uses TRBV29-1 with TRBJ2-1; TRBD2 matches at 10 bases. Germline CDR1 reads SQVTM; CDR2 reads ANQGSEA. CDR3 length: 15 residues. With 6 bases clipped from V and 3 bases from J, the junction kept 8 bases outside the gene matches. CDR3 in amino acids: CSVDLLAGVYNEQFF. The CDR3 DNA sequence: TGCAGCGTCGACCTTCTAGCGGGGGTCTACAATGAGCAGTTCTTC.

This chain joins TRBV27 and TRBJ1-2, with D unclear. The germline V and J ends were trimmed by 6 bases and 4 bases, with 18 bases remaining between them. This CDR3 is built from 15 residues. Germline V lookup: CDR1 MNHEY, CDR2 SMNVEV (reference sequence). The CDR3 reads CASSSYGSIRYGYTF. The CDR3 DNA sequence: TGTGCCAGCAGCTCCTATGGCAGCATACGCTATGGCTACACCTTC.

J is TRBJ2-7 and V is TRBV28, with D possibly TRBD1 on 6 matching bases. V lost 6 bases and J 2 bases, leaving 11 bases between the germline ends. This CDR3 is 13 amino acids long. Germline CDR1 reads MDHEN; CDR2 reads SYDVKM. In nucleotides, the CDR3 is TGTGCCAGCAGGCCCACAGGGACCTACGAGCAGTACTTC. Its protein product is CASRPTGTYEQYF.

This chain connects TRBV5-1 to TRBJ2-1; 11 bases are shared with TRBD2. The germline gives CDR1 SGHRS, CDR2 YFSETQ. V gave up 4 bases and J gave up 7 bases; unmatched junction bases: 10. CDR3 length equals 16 residues. CDR3 bases: TGCGCCAGCAGCGCCTTACTAGCGGGAGTCGTAAATGAGCAGTTCTTC. This codes for CASSALLAGVVNEQFF.

V gene TRBV10-3 combines with J gene TRBJ2-3; 8 bases are a match to TRBD1. CDR1 ENHRY and CDR2 SYGVKD come from the germline V gene. This CDR3 is 14 amino acids long. V lost 7 bases, J lost 4 bases, and 7 bases stayed unmatched. This CDR3 reads CAITATGDPDTQYF. CDR3 DNA sequence: TGTGCCATCACCGCGACAGGGGACCCAGATACGCAGTATTTT.

The rearrangement joins TRBV6-6 to TRBJ1-1; D uncertain. The germline gives CDR1 MNHNY, CDR2 SVGAGI (reference sequence). The CDR3 length is 13 residues. Trimming pared 8 bases from V and 1 base from J, leaving 11 bases between. CDR3 bases: TGTGCCAGCTCCCCTCCTAAGAACACTGAAGCTTTCTTT. Its translation: CASSPPKNTEAFF.

The chain employs TRBV18 and TRBJ1-1, with 7 bases matching TRBD1. Germline CDR1 and CDR2: KGHSH and LQKENI. V was clipped by 3 bases and J by 6 bases; unmatched bases: 7. This CDR3 contains 14 residues. CDR3: CASSPGGTAPEAFF. CDR3 bases: TGTGCCAGCTCACCGGGCGGGACAGCCCCTGAAGCTTTCTTT.

This clone was recorded only once. The chain is built from TRBV10-3 and TRBJ1-6; 9 nucleotides match TRBD1. V gave up 6 bases and J gave up 8 bases; unmatched junction bases: 2. Per the germline V gene, CDR1 is ENHRY and CDR2 is SYGVKD. The CDR3 loop spans 13 amino acids. CDR3 nucleotides: TGTGCCATCAGGAGGACAGGGGATTCACCCCTCCACTTT. Its protein is CAIRRTGDSPLHF.

This clone is medium-sized (0.01 to 0.1%) by share. This sequence joins TRBV27 and TRBJ2-1, with 10 bases matching TRBD2. From germline, CDR1 is MNHEY and CDR2 SMNVEV (reference sequence). Trimming removed 6 bases from V and 4 bases from J; junction bases left unmatched: 6. The CDR3 consists of 15 residues. In DNA form, the CDR3 reads TGTGCCAGCAGGGCTAGCGGGAGAACTTACAATGAGCAGTTCTTC. Translation gives CASRASGRTYNEQFF.

This clone was observed a few times. The CDR3 spells CAISEDFEAFF. CDR3 sequence (DNA): TGTGCCATCAGTGAAGATTTTGAAGCTTTCTTT. The chain carries TRBV10-3 and TRBJ1-1, with unresolved D. This CDR3 contains 11 residues. Trimming cost V 3 bases and J 7 bases, with 6 bases left between them. Germline V gene data show CDR1 as ENHRY and CDR2 as SYGVKD.

The genes are TRBV2 and TRBJ2-2; tentative D call: TRBD1 (6 bases). Between the trimmed V and J ends, which lost 6 bases and 2 bases, there was a span of 10 bases. CDR3 length: 14 amino acids. Per germline, CDR1 SNHLY and CDR2 FYNNEI. The CDR3 region is CASRRDTNTGELFF. In nucleotides, the CDR3 is TGTGCCAGCAGGAGGGACACTAACACCGGGGAGCTGTTTTTT.

This clone appeared a single time. The gene calls are TRBV5-4 and TRBJ1-2; D gene ambiguous. Trimming took 3 bases from V and 4 from J, leaving 7 bases between them. The CDR3 spans 12 residues. Germline assignment: CDR1 SGHNT and CDR2 YYREEE (reference sequence). In DNA form, the CDR3 reads TGTGCCAGCAGCTCCCGGATCTATGGCTACACCTTC. It specifies CASSSRIYGYTF. The full variable domain, completed using reference TRBV5-4 and TRBJ1-2, is ETGVTQSPTHLIKTRGQQVTLRCSSQSGHNTVSWYQQALGQGPQFIFQYYREEENGRGNFPPRFSGLQFPNYSSELNVNALELDDSALYLCASSSRIYGYTFGSGTRLTVV.

The chain couples TRBV5-1 to TRBJ2-7; possibly TRBD1 or TRBD2 for D (6 bases each). Per germline, CDR1 SGHRS and CDR2 YFSETQ. The CDR3 extends over 14 amino acids. The germline V and J ends were trimmed by 2 bases and 3 bases, with 12 bases remaining between them. The CDR3 reads CASSLLAQGYEQYF. The CDR3 DNA reads TGCGCCAGCAGCTTACTAGCACAGGGCTACGAGCAGTACTTC.